This T cell receptor beta chain was recorded in a study of blood T cell repertoires in COVID-19 (dated by TCRdb to about 2020). In the study overall: The collaborator samples originated in the United States, Italy and Spain and spanned the acute and convalescent phases of COVID-19. The prospective study material was composed of cDNA or gDNA derived from T cells, B-cell-depleted T cells, or PBMCs. Deeply sampled blood TCRbeta repertoires from subjects exposed to, actively infected with, or recovered from COVID-19 were included in the dataset. The repertoires were made available in a free public database intended to serve as a resource for research on the immune response to SARS-CoV-2. Samples came from the ongoing ImmuneRACE study (first 160 participants) plus 1,254 subjects from 6 global collaborators. Nearly every sample came with metadata listing a de-identified subject ID, COVID-19 status, age in years and sex. Where HLA class I and class II types were available, the types were taken from metadata supplied by the sample provider, not from assay-based typing. Findings and caveats that apply to the study as a whole: How much clinical and demographic metadata was included differed by source and by participant, and the metadata was provided uncurated.

Comments on this clone: Its antigen remains unidentified. No base quality values were provided; no much bigger clone lies one nucleotide off.

The collaborating institutions used their own protocols to collect whole blood in K2EDTA tubes. For TCRbeta analysis, collaborators shipped samples in one of three forms: frozen whole blood, isolated PBMCs, or DNA extracted from either of those sample types. CDR1 and CDR2 are read off the germline V gene as SGHRS and YFSETQ. The CDR3 contains 15 residues, cysteine and phenylalanine counted. The CDR3 DNA has 45 bases and is translated from base 1. Relative to germline, V is missing 4 bases and J is missing 7 bases, with 10 bases of the junction outside any gene match. TCRbeta CDR3 regions were amplified from genomic DNA by means of the immunoSEQ Assay, a bias-controlled multiplex PCR. In the paper's pipeline: Within the assay, amplification of reference gene primers was used to estimate how many nucleated cells each sample contained. Sequence reads were collapsed and filtered to measure the absolute abundance of every unique TCRbeta CDR3 rearrangement. Productive Simpson clonality was computed per sample as the square root of Simpson's diversity index over productive rearrangements. The table was pulled from immuneACCESS by TCRdb, which kept in-frame rearrangements only. Such tables lose some clones; where checked, under half of the loss comes from unresolved V genes, and the rest has no known cause. That table furnishes V, J and clone size, whereas the DNA furnished D and trimming. Counted in this sample were around 84,000 clones; around 87% of them appeared once. Of the sample, about 7.8% is held by the ten largest clones.

The V and J genes are TRBV5-1 and TRBJ1-5, with 8 middle bases fitting TRBD1. This receptor was taken from an elderly man with active or convalescent COVID-19. Specimen: peripheral blood. For the CDR3, the sequence is CASSRDGQGRQPQHF. The DNA is TGCGCCAGCAGCCGCGATGGACAGGGAAGACAGCCCCAGCATTTT.